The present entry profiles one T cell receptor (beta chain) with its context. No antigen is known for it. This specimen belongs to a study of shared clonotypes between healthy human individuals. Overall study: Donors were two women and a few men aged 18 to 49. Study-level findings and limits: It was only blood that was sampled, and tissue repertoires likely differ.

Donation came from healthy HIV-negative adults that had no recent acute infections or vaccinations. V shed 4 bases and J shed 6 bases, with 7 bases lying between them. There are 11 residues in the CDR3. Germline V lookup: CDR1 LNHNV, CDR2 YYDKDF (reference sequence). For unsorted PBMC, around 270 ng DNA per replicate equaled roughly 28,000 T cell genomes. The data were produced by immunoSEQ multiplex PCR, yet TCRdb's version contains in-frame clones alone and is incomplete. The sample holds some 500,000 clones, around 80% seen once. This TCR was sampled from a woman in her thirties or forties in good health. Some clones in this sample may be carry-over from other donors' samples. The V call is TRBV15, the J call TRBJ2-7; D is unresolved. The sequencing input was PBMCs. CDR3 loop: CATSNPSEQYF. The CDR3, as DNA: TGTGCCACCAGCAACCCGTCCGAGCAGTACTTC.